The 21 T cell receptor beta chains given below trace back to one sample, sequenced in a study of blood T cell repertoires in COVID-19. This table comes from immunoSEQ multiplex PCR, and its TCRdb copy is limited to in-frame clones, with some not included. In the table there are 100,000 to 150,000 clones, over 75% of which are singletons. What was sequenced was peripheral blood. The receptors stem from a man aged 55 to 70 with acute or convalescent COVID-19.

The V and J genes are TRBV19 and TRBJ2-1; 12 nucleotides agree with TRBD1. V lost 7 bases to trimming and J lost 6 bases; unmatched junction nucleotides: 4. Germline assignment: CDR1 LNHDA and CDR2 SQIVND (reference sequence). The CDR3 has 14 amino acids. The CDR3 loop reads CASKGQGAANEQFF. The CDR3 nucleotides read TGTGCCAGTAAGGGACAGGGGGCAGCCAATGAGCAGTTCTTC.

The genes are TRBV5-1 and TRBJ1-3; TRBD1 might be the D (5 bases). Germline values: CDR1 SGHRS, CDR2 YFSETQ. The CDR3 sequence is 16 residues long. V was shortened by 0 bases and J by 1 base, with 11 bases between the two germline ends. CDR3 residues: CASSLALSGSGNTIYF. The CDR3 region has the DNA TGCGCCAGCAGCTTGGCCCTTTCAGGGTCTGGAAACACCATATATTTT.

The DNA for the CDR3 is TGTGCCAGCTCACTCGCGGTATCAAACTACGAGCAGTACTTC. It encodes CASSLAVSNYEQYF. The rearrangement uses TRBV18 and TRBJ2-7; D is ambiguous. This CDR3 spans 14 amino acids. Trimming cost V 4 bases and J 3 bases, with 13 bases left between them. CDR1 and CDR2 (germline): KGHSH, LQKENI.

This rearrangement joins TRBV4-1 to TRBJ2-4, with 13 bases matching TRBD2. J gave up 0 bases and V 4 bases, and 6 bases lay outside the gene matches. The germline gives CDR1 MGHRA, CDR2 YSYEKL. This CDR3 comprises 18 residues. CDR3 sequence: CASSPGLAGPLAKNIQYF. Written as DNA, the CDR3 is TGCGCCAGCAGCCCGGGACTAGCGGGACCCCTAGCCAAAAACATTCAGTACTTC.

This rearrangement joins TRBV24-1 to TRBJ1-5, with D unresolved. V lost 4 bases and J 12 bases, leaving 15 bases between the germline ends. This CDR3 contains 13 residues. Germline V gives CDR1 KGHDR, CDR2 SFDVKD. The CDR3 DNA sequence: TGTGCCACCAGTGACAGCCGGGATCGGCGCCAGCATTTT. It codes for CATSDSRDRRQHF.

This chain links TRBV24-1 with TRBJ2-3; TRBD2 aligns across 10 bases. CDR3 size: 14 residues. Per the germline V gene, CDR1 is KGHDR and CDR2 is SFDVKD. V dropped 5 bases and J dropped 10; count of bases not matched to a gene: 8. The CDR3 bases are TGTGCCACCAGTGCAACTAGCGGGACCTCGGCGCAGTATTTT. It specifies CATSATSGTSAQYF.

This sequence joins TRBV18 and TRBJ1-4, with 12 nucleotides matching TRBD1. Germline V gives CDR1 KGHSH, CDR2 LQKENI. Losses at the gene ends were 3 bases for V and 8 bases for J; bases not matched to a gene: 7. CDR3 length: 16 amino acids. The CDR3 spells CASSPMGQGAGEKLFF. The CDR3 nucleotides read TGTGCCAGCTCACCGATGGGACAGGGGGCTGGCGAAAAACTGTTTTTT.

This clone is a singleton in its sample. The chain has TRBV24-1 and TRBJ1-2; D perhaps matches TRBD1 (6 bases). The CDR3 runs to 13 residues. V lost 4 bases and J 8 bases, leaving 13 bases between the germline ends. Germline V gene data show CDR1 as KGHDR and CDR2 as SFDVKD. The CDR3 loop is CATSDPDRRGYTF. The CDR3 DNA follows: TGTGCCACCAGTGACCCCGACAGGAGGGGCTACACCTTC.

The rearrangement uses TRBV5-8 and TRBJ2-3; D gene ambiguous. Germline CDR1 is SGHTS and CDR2 is YDEGEE. CDR3 length: 15 amino acids. V was clipped by 4 bases and J by 0 bases, with 12 bases between them. The CDR3 sequence is CASSPSLPSTDTQYF. Written as DNA, the CDR3 is TGTGCCAGCAGCCCGAGTCTCCCTAGCACAGATACGCAGTATTTT. The full variable domain, in which reference TRBV5-8 and TRBJ2-3 provide the parts outside the CDR3, is EAGVTQSPTHLIKTRGQQATLRCSPISGHTSVYWYQQALGLGLQFLLWYDEGEERNRGNFPPRFSGRQFPNYSSELNVNALELEDSALYLCASSPSLPSTDTQYFGPGTRLTVL.

The chain has TRBV28 and TRBJ2-5, with D maybe TRBD2 (5 bases). Germline-derived CDR1 and CDR2 are MDHEN and SYDVKM. The V and J ends lost 3 bases and 3 bases respectively, with 8 bases between them. The CDR3 spans 13 residues. In DNA form, the CDR3 reads TGTGCCAGCAGTTTGGTCGGGGAAGAGACCCAGTACTTC. This translates into CASSLVGEETQYF.

V is TRBV2 and J is TRBJ1-1, with TRBD1 matching over 7 bases. In germline, CDR1 is SNHLY, CDR2 FYNNEI. J gave up 4 bases and V 4 bases, and 6 bases lay outside the gene matches. This CDR3 is 14 amino acids long. DNA for the CDR3: TGTGCCAGCAGTGGCCTGACAGGGTCCACTGAAGCTTTCTTT. It specifies CASSGLTGSTEAFF. The whole variable domain, remainder taken from reference TRBV2 and TRBJ1-1, is EPEVTQTPSHQVTQMGQEVILRCVPISNHLYFYWYRQILGQKVEFLVSFYNNEISEKSEIFDDQFSVERPDGSNFTLKIRSTKLEDSAMYFCASSGLTGSTEAFFGQGTRLTVV.

The V gene is TRBV28, the J gene TRBJ2-7; 8 nucleotides align to TRBD1. The CDR3 runs 14 residues. Germline V gene lookup returns CDR1 MDHEN and CDR2 SYDVKM. V shed 2 bases and J 5 bases; nucleotides not matched to a gene: 5. CDR3 in DNA: TGTGCCAGCAGTTTAGGGGACAGGCTAAACGAGCAGTACTTC. This codes for CASSLGDRLNEQYF.

The genes are TRBV11-3 and TRBJ2-2; 11 bases agree with TRBD2. This CDR3 has 15 amino acids. Germline CDR1 is SGHNT and CDR2 is YENEEA. J was trimmed by 6 bases and V by 5 bases; bases with no gene match: 5. The CDR3 protein is CASSPVAGGPGELFF. Here the CDR3 DNA reads TGTGCCAGCAGCCCCGTAGCGGGAGGGCCCGGGGAGCTGTTTTTT.

This clone was counted at least ten times. V is TRBV30 and J is TRBJ1-2; a possible D gene is TRBD1 (5 bases). The CDR3 covers 13 residues. Germline V gene data show CDR1 as GTSNPN and CDR2 as SVGIG (reference sequence). V was cut by 6 bases and J by 2 bases, with 13 bases left in between. For the CDR3, the DNA is TGTGCCTGCACCCCCGGGGGGAACTATGGCTACACCTTC. This codes for CACTPGGNYGYTF.

J is TRBJ2-1 and V is TRBV28, with no clear D. CDR3 length: 12 amino acids. Germline CDR1 is MDHEN and CDR2 is SYDVKM. V dropped 8 bases and J dropped 12 bases, with 17 bases sitting between them. The CDR3 nucleotides read TGTGCCAGCTCAGAGGCCGTCCCCGGGCAGTTCTTC. Translating it yields CASSEAVPGQFF. Together with reference TRBV28 and TRBJ2-1, the CDR3 gives the full variable domain: DVKVTQSSRYLVKRTGEKVFLECVQDMDHENMFWYRQDPGLGLRLIYFSYDVKMKEKGDIPEGYSVSREKKERFSLILESASTNQTSMYLCASSEAVPGQFFGPGTRLTVL.

J is TRBJ2-7 and V is TRBV13; 9 nucleotides line up with TRBD1. This CDR3 is built from 13 residues. Trimming removed 5 bases from V and 6 bases from J; junction bases left unmatched: 5. Per germline, CDR1 PRHDT and CDR2 FYEKMQ (reference sequence). CDR3 in DNA: TGTGCCAGCAGCCGGGACAGGGTCATCGAGCAGTACTTC. Translation gives CASSRDRVIEQYF.

Notes on this clone: This same CDR3 is encoded by further DNA sequences in the sample. The chain couples TRBV18 to TRBJ1-5; 7 nucleotides line up with TRBD1. The CDR3 is 14 amino acids. V was pared by 2 bases and J by 7 bases, with 5 bases of the junction left unmatched. Germline V gene data show CDR1 as KGHSH and CDR2 as LQKENI. This CDR3 reads CASSPTGAVQPQHF. In DNA, the CDR3 is TGTGCCAGCTCACCAACAGGGGCCGTCCAGCCCCAGCATTTT.

V and J are TRBV27 and TRBJ2-7, with 7 nucleotides matching TRBD1. The germline V gene encodes CDR1 MNHEY and CDR2 SMNVEV (reference sequence). The CDR3 totals 14 residues. V shed 2 bases and J 2 bases; nucleotides not matched to a gene: 3. CDR3 bases: TGTGCCAGCAGTTTAGAACAGGGGCCCTACGAGCAGTACTTC. This codes for CASSLEQGPYEQYF.

Only a few counts were recorded for this clone. The V call is TRBV19, the J call TRBJ1-1; possibly TRBD1 for D (5 bases). CDR1 is LNHDA and CDR2 is SQIVND in the germline V gene (reference sequence). V lost 4 bases and J lost 5, with 20 bases in between. The CDR3 has 16 residues. The DNA of the CDR3 is TGTGCCAGTAGTACCCCCCGGGGGGGAGCAAGAACTGAAGCTTTCTTT. Translating it yields CASSTPRGGARTEAFF. Full variable domain (missing parts from reference TRBV19 and TRBJ1-1): DGGITQSPKYLFRKEGQNVTLSCEQNLNHDAMYWYRQDPGQGLRLIYYSQIVNDFQKGDIAEGYSVSREKKESFPLTVTSAQKNPTAFYLCASSTPRGGARTEAFFGQGTRLTVV.

This clone was recorded once. V gene TRBV6-2 or TRBV6-3 combines with J gene TRBJ1-2; D gene uncertain. The germline V gene encodes CDR1 MNHEY and CDR2 SVGEGT. The V and J ends lost 5 bases and 8 bases respectively, with 15 bases between them. The CDR3 consists of 13 residues. This CDR3 reads CASSQESPGGYTF. The CDR3 nucleotides are TGTGCCAGCAGTCAGGAGTCCCCGGGAGGCTACACCTTC.

This clone was counted only a few times. The rearrangement links TRBV2 to TRBJ1-5, with a weak D call TRBD1 (5 bases). Between the trimmed V and J ends, which lost 7 bases and 7 bases, there was a span of 14 bases. The CDR3 contains 13 residues. CDR1 is SNHLY, CDR2 FYNNEI, per germline. The CDR3 bases are TGTGCCAGCACTGCAGGGTCTCGCCAGCCCCAGCATTTT. Protein sequence: CASTAGSRQPQHF. Full variable domain (missing parts from reference TRBV2 and TRBJ1-5): EPEVTQTPSHQVTQMGQEVILRCVPISNHLYFYWYRQILGQKVEFLVSFYNNEISEKSEIFDDQFSVERPDGSNFTLKIRSTKLEDSAMYFCASTAGSRQPQHFGDGTRLSIL.